This T cell receptor (beta chain) was documented in a study of T-cell memory formation after mild COVID-19. Study-level findings and limits: Clones contracting day 15 to 85 were balanced CD4/CD8; later expanders leaned CD4+.

This CDR3 is 16 amino acids long. Looked up from germline, CDR1 is SGHVT and CDR2 is SQSDAQ. Trimming removed 5 bases from V and 10 bases from J; junction bases left unmatched: 17. Of note for this clonotype: Its antigen is as yet unknown.

cDNA libraries for TCR alpha and TCR beta, carrying sample barcodes and UMIs, came from 5'RACE with constant-segment primers. TCRdb re-derived calls from the 5' RACE reads in MiXCR, one entry per CDR3 protein. The sample includes roughly 510,000 distinct CDR3 sequences, around 15% of them seen just once. The material sequenced was PBMCs or a T cell subset sorted from them (not recorded which). This rearrangement joins TRBV7-4 to TRBJ2-7, with TRBD1 identical over 10 bases. This clonotype was obtained from an adult woman who had mild COVID-19 (a few samples of this study predate the infection). Cell type and time point are not known. CDR3 in DNA: TGTGCCAGCAGCCGGAAACTGACAGGGGGCGCGATATTTCAGTACTTC. Translation: CASSRKLTGGAIFQYF.